The rows below give T cell receptor beta chains drawn from one sample of a study of response to subunit inactivated influenza vaccine. TCRdb redid the calling of the RT-PCR reads with MiXCR, one entry per CDR3 protein. Among 500,000 or so distinct CDR3 sequences listed, approximately 15% were seen once. The input for sequencing was CD4+ T cells sorted from PBMCs, taken roughly 24 months after vaccination. The receptors were sampled from a man aged 50-75 years who received an inactivated influenza vaccine. Each CDR3 is given with its conserved first and last residue. D genes are given only for firm matches. Only some rows state a clone size, as once, few, many or a class for expanded clones.

cdr3_aa cdr3_nt clone_size d_call j_call v_call
CASSPGTGWDSPLHF TGTGCCAGCAGTCCGGGGACAGGGTGGGATTCACCCCTCCACTTT - TRBD1 TRBJ1-6 TRBV12-3/TRBV12-4
CASSFEVGAANEKLFF TGCGCCAGCAGCTTTGAGGTGGGGGCAGCTAATGAAAAACTGTTTTTT few - TRBJ1-4 TRBV5-1
CASSLGVRNYGYTF TGTGCCAGCAGTTTAGGTGTCAGGAACTATGGCTACACCTTC few - TRBJ1-2 TRBV12-3/TRBV12-4
CASSVAGVAGLQETQYF TGTGCCAGCAGCGTAGCTGGAGTAGCGGGACTCCAAGAGACCCAGTACTTC few TRBD2 TRBJ2-5 TRBV9
CAISDALGAPGANVLTF TGTGCCATCAGTGATGCGCTGGGGGCGCCAGGGGCCAACGTCCTGACTTTC - - TRBJ2-6 TRBV6-1
CASSLSGVKNSPLHF TGTGCCAGCAGCTTATCAGGGGTTAAAAATTCACCCCTCCACTTT few - TRBJ1-6 TRBV7-2
CASSQDRLAGITDTQYF TGTGCCAGCAGCCAAGATCGGCTAGCGGGAATCACAGATACGCAGTATTTT - TRBD2 TRBJ2-3 TRBV14
CASTGGQDYSPLHF TGTGCCAGCACCGGGGGCCAGGATTATTCACCCCTCCACTTT - - TRBJ1-6 TRBV3-1
CSALQGYEQYF TGCAGTGCTTTACAGGGTTACGAGCAGTACTTC many - TRBJ2-7 TRBV20-1
CASSVGTGPYGYTF TGTGCCAGCAGCGTTGGGACAGGGCCCTATGGCTACACCTTC few TRBD1 TRBJ1-2 TRBV14
CSARVLTGGNTEAFF TGCAGTGCTAGAGTTTTGACAGGGGGTAACACTGAAGCTTTCTTT - TRBD1 TRBJ1-1 TRBV20-1
CASSYVSGNYEQYF TGTGCCAGCAGTTACGTTTCAGGGAACTACGAGCAGTACTTC - - TRBJ2-7 TRBV6-5
CASSQQGGGTEAFF TGTGCCAGCAGCCAACAGGGGGGGGGCACTGAAGCTTTCTTT - TRBD1 TRBJ1-1 TRBV3-1
CAASGPSYNEQFF TGTGCCGCTAGCGGGCCCTCCTACAATGAGCAGTTCTTC few TRBD2 TRBJ2-1 TRBV10-3
CASSIAGNYNEQFF TGTGCCAGTAGTATAGCGGGAAACTACAATGAGCAGTTCTTC - - TRBJ2-1 TRBV19
CATSRDREANYGYTF TGTGCCACCAGCAGAGACAGGGAAGCGAACTATGGCTACACCTTC few - TRBJ1-2 TRBV15
CASSFDFRGGELFF TGTGCCAGCAGCTTCGATTTCAGGGGCGGGGAGCTGTTTTTT few - TRBJ2-2 TRBV7-9
CASSQDGGRAFNEQFF TGTGCCAGCAGCCAAGATGGCGGGAGGGCCTTCAATGAGCAGTTCTTC many TRBD2 TRBJ2-1 TRBV4-2
CASSYSLLSAYGYTF TGTGCCAGCAGTTACTCTCTCCTCTCGGCCTATGGCTACACCTTC few - TRBJ1-2 TRBV6-2/TRBV6-3
CASRASSYNEQFF TGTGCCAGCAGGGCAAGCTCCTACAATGAGCAGTTCTTC few - TRBJ2-1 TRBV6-1
CASSSVTGSIGTDTQYF TGCGCCAGCAGCTCCGTGACAGGGTCAATTGGTACAGATACGCAGTATTTT few TRBD1 TRBJ2-3 TRBV5-1
CASSVALGAGNTIYF TGTGCCAGCAGCGTAGCTTTAGGGGCTGGAAACACCATATATTTT few - TRBJ1-3 TRBV9
CASSLPENRVAGNTIYF TGTGCCAGCAGCCTCCCGGAAAACAGGGTTGCTGGAAACACCATATATTTT few - TRBJ1-3 TRBV21-1
CASSLYGRTGELFF TGTGCCAGCAGTTTGTACGGCAGAACCGGGGAGCTGTTTTTT - - TRBJ2-2 TRBV12-3/TRBV12-4
CATSDVGQGNTGELFF TGTGCCACCAGTGATGTGGGACAGGGGAACACCGGGGAGCTGTTTTTT few TRBD1 TRBJ2-2 TRBV24-1
CATSRDGGGARNTQYF TGTGCCACCAGCAGAGATGGGGGGGGCGCCAGGAATACGCAGTATTTT - - TRBJ2-3 TRBV15
CASSLPTGLAVIEQFF TGTGCCAGCAGCTTACCGACGGGACTAGCGGTCATTGAGCAGTTCTTC - TRBD2 TRBJ2-1 TRBV7-9
CASRDHTGELFF TGTGCCAGCAGGGACCACACCGGGGAGCTGTTTTTT - - TRBJ2-2 TRBV2
CASSLGVSDNEQYF TGTGCCAGCAGCTTAGGGGTTAGCGATAACGAGCAGTACTTC - - TRBJ2-7 TRBV7-7
CASSQDIGPGTAGNTIYF TGCGCCAGCAGCCAAGATATCGGGCCAGGGACGGCTGGAAACACCATATATTTT few - TRBJ1-3 TRBV4-3
CASSEGGRGTEAFF TGCGCCAGCAGTGAAGGGGGGCGGGGCACTGAAGCTTTCTTT - - TRBJ1-1 TRBV10-2
CASSLNQQETQYF TGTGCCAGCAGCTTGAATCAACAAGAGACCCAGTACTTC - - TRBJ2-5 TRBV7-9
CASSFLRDRAYEQYF TGCGCCAGCAGCTTTCTCCGGGACAGGGCCTACGAGCAGTACTTC few TRBD1 TRBJ2-7 TRBV5-1
CASSTWTSGGLGYNEQFF TGTGCCAGCAGTACCTGGACTAGCGGGGGGCTCGGGTACAATGAGCAGTTCTTC - TRBD2 TRBJ2-1 TRBV2
CAISDTGGSYNEQFF TGTGCCATCAGTGATACGGGGGGATCCTACAATGAGCAGTTCTTC - TRBD2 TRBJ2-1 TRBV10-3
CASSYSTGEAFF TGTGCCAGCAGTTACTCGACCGGGGAAGCTTTCTTT - - TRBJ1-1 TRBV6-5
CASSYAHEGRQPQHF TGTGCCAGCAGCTATGCCCATGAGGGGCGCCAGCCCCAGCATTTT few - TRBJ1-5 TRBV5-5
CASSARPDTSSGNTIYF TGTGCCAGCAGCGCCCGCCCTGACACCAGCTCTGGAAACACCATATATTTT - - TRBJ1-3 TRBV7-9
CASSLYRIPGTGELFF TGTGCCAGCAGTTTGTACAGGATCCCGGGCACCGGGGAGCTGTTTTTT - - TRBJ2-2 TRBV6-5
CASSKGDRTYPYEQYF TGTGCCAGCAGCAAAGGGGACAGGACTTACCCCTACGAGCAGTACTTC - - TRBJ2-7 TRBV21-1
CASSQEGQAYNEQFF TGCGCCAGCAGCCAGGAGGGACAGGCCTACAATGAGCAGTTCTTC few TRBD1 TRBJ2-1 TRBV4-3
CSVVLDEQYF TGCAGTGTCGTACTCGACGAGCAGTACTTC - - TRBJ2-7 TRBV20-1
CASSYSTVEGQPQHF TGTGCCAGCAGTTATTCGACAGTTGAGGGTCAGCCCCAGCATTTT - - TRBJ1-5 TRBV6-2/TRBV6-3
CATSRDEVTGELFF TGTGCCACCAGCAGGGATGAGGTAACCGGGGAGCTGTTTTTT - - TRBJ2-2 TRBV15
CASSLGRTAKNIQYF TGTGCCAGCAGCTTAGGAAGGACAGCCAAAAACATTCAGTACTTC - - TRBJ2-4 TRBV7-2
CASSSMFRTGRRYGYTF TGTGCCAGCAGTTCGATGTTTCGGACAGGGCGGCGCTATGGCTACACCTTC - TRBD1 TRBJ1-2 TRBV27
CSVVLAHNEQFF TGCAGCGTTGTTTTAGCGCACAATGAGCAGTTCTTC - - TRBJ2-1 TRBV29-1
CASRQPGTSNEQFF TGTGCCAGCAGACAACCCGGGACTAGCAATGAGCAGTTCTTC few TRBD2 TRBJ2-1 TRBV6-2/TRBV6-3
CSPTGTSGGSTDTQYF TGCAGTCCTACCGGGACTAGCGGGGGAAGCACAGATACGCAGTATTTT few TRBD2 TRBJ2-3 TRBV20-1
CASSPDEYNEQFF TGCGCCAGCAGCCCCGACGAATACAATGAGCAGTTCTTC - - TRBJ2-1 TRBV5-1
CATTSGMSSYNEQFF TGTGCCACGACTAGCGGGATGAGCTCCTACAATGAGCAGTTCTTC - TRBD2 TRBJ2-1 TRBV10-3
CASSYLGGTFEQTQYF TGTGCCAGCAGCTATCTCGGGGGCACTTTCGAACAGACCCAGTACTTC many - TRBJ2-5 TRBV12-3/TRBV12-4
CASSYEGLGSPLHF TGTGCCAGCAGTTACGAGGGCTTGGGTTCACCCCTCCACTTT few - TRBJ1-6 TRBV6-5
CASSQFSANTGELFF TGCGCCAGCAGCCAATTTAGCGCGAACACCGGGGAGCTGTTTTTT few - TRBJ2-2 TRBV4-3
CATSRDLPSSSYEQYF TGTGCCACCAGCAGAGATCTTCCGTCAAGCTCCTACGAGCAGTACTTC few - TRBJ2-7 TRBV15
CAISESRTEGDIQYF TGTGCCATCAGTGAGTCCCGGACAGAAGGAGACATTCAGTACTTC - - TRBJ2-4 TRBV10-3
CASSRSTGLSYEQYF TGTGCCAGCAGTCGTTCGACAGGGCTCTCCTACGAGCAGTACTTC few TRBD1 TRBJ2-7 TRBV28
CASSFRQGVEDGYTF TGTGCCAGCAGTTTCCGACAGGGAGTAGAGGATGGCTACACCTTC - TRBD1 TRBJ1-2 TRBV12-3/TRBV12-4
CSARGEASGSSLAQYF TGCAGTGCTCGGGGGGAGGCTAGCGGGAGTAGTCTCGCGCAGTATTTT few TRBD2 TRBJ2-3 TRBV20-1